This entry lists 6 T cell receptor beta chains sequenced from one sample in a study of spatial heterogeneity in lung cancer. TCRdb re-called the 5' RACE reads with MiXCR, one entry per CDR3 protein. The table has around 100,000 distinct CDR3 sequences, roughly 4.5% seen once. Antigen specificity for these receptors is unknown. Study-wide points: It was found that expanded intratumoral alpha and beta TCR counts tracked tumor mutation counts.

Time point in this sample: sample taken at primary tumor resection. The sequences come from lung tumor tissue, collected at surgery. The receptors come from a male donor with early-stage non-small cell lung cancer.

This clonotype was seen ten or more times. The V and J genes are TRBV20-1 and TRBJ2-1; 9 bases are a match to TRBD2. There are 14 residues in the CDR3. The germline V gene encodes CDR1 DFQATT and CDR2 SNEGSKA (reference sequence). Trimming cost V 6 bases and J 4 bases; bases outside gene matches: 7. CDR3 DNA: TGCAGTGCCATAAGCGGGGGGCCTTACAATGAGCAGTTCTTC. As protein: CSAISGGPYNEQFF.

This clonotype occurred many times. The chain links TRBV5-4 to TRBJ2-3; no firm D call. The CDR3 is 13 amino acids. V lost 1 base, J lost 2 bases, and 5 bases lay in between. Germline CDR1 SGHNT, CDR2 YYREEE (reference sequence). The CDR3 coding sequence is TGTGCCAGCAGCTTGTTCAACACAGATACGCAGTATTTT. It encodes CASSLFNTDTQYF.

This clonotype was recorded many times. The chain joins TRBV5-1 to TRBJ1-1; D unclear. Germline V CDR1 and CDR2: SGHRS, YFSETQ. The CDR3 has 15 amino acids. V was clipped by 2 bases and J by 0 bases, with 11 bases between them. The chain's CDR3 is CASSFGVPMNTEAFF. The DNA for the CDR3 is TGCGCCAGCAGCTTTGGAGTCCCGATGAACACTGAAGCTTTCTTT.

This clonotype was seen at least ten times. The chain has TRBV29-1 and TRBJ1-1; 7 bases are shared with TRBD1. The germline V gene encodes CDR1 SQVTM and CDR2 ANQGSEA. CDR3 length: 14 amino acids. After removal of 5 bases from V and 8 bases from J, the junction contained 14 bases not matched to a gene. For the CDR3, the DNA is TGCAGCGTTCGGTCAGGGGGACTGACGGCAGAAGCTTTCTTT. Protein sequence: CSVRSGGLTAEAFF.

This clonotype occurred many times. The chain links TRBV27 to TRBJ1-6; 9 nucleotides align to TRBD1. From germline, CDR1 is MNHEY and CDR2 SMNVEV (reference sequence). V dropped 5 bases and J dropped 10; count of bases not matched to a gene: 15. CDR3 length equals 17 residues. CDR3 residues: CASSPETVWGTGSPLHF. The CDR3, as DNA: TGTGCCAGCAGTCCCGAAACCGTATGGGGGACAGGGTCACCCCTCCACTTT.

In its sample, this clonotype was seen many times. The chain carries TRBV6-5 and TRBJ2-2; 10 bases are shared with TRBD2. There are 16 residues in the CDR3. Losses at the gene ends were 5 bases for V and 2 bases for J; bases not matched to a gene: 5. Germline CDR1 and CDR2: MNHEY and SVGAGI. CDR3 sequence reads: CASSILAGFNTGELFF. CDR3 nucleotide sequence: TGTGCCAGCAGTATACTAGCGGGATTCAACACCGGGGAGCTGTTTTTT.